This T cell receptor (beta chain) derives from a study of blood T cell repertoires in COVID-19 (dated by TCRdb to the early 2020s). For context, the study as a whole: Collaborator samples came from the United States, Italy and Spain and covered acute and convalescent phases of COVID-19. Deeply sampled blood TCRbeta repertoires from subjects exposed to, actively infected with, or recovered from COVID-19 were included in the dataset. Where HLA class I and class II types were available, the types were taken from metadata supplied by the sample provider, not from assay-based typing. The samples were drawn from the first 160 participants of the ongoing ImmuneRACE study and from 1,254 subjects provided by 6 global collaborators. A de-identified subject ID, COVID-19 status, age in years and sex were almost always included in the sample metadata. The repertoires were made available in a free public database intended to serve as a resource for research on the immune response to SARS-CoV-2. The prospective study material was composed of cDNA or gDNA derived from T cells, B-cell-depleted T cells, or PBMCs. The research as a whole found: How much clinical and demographic metadata was included differed by source and by participant, and the metadata was provided uncurated.

Participants in the prospective study were enrolled through a virtual design, were aged roughly 18 to 95 years, and lived in 20 to 30 United States geographic areas. In the prospective study, cohorts were assigned on the basis of participant-reported clinical history obtained from a screening survey and a study questionnaire. Exposed participants were defined as having been in contact with someone with a PCR-confirmed or clinician-diagnosed COVID-19 case within 2 weeks of study entry. Each participant in the prospective study had whole blood, serum and a nasopharyngeal or oropharyngeal swab collected by mobile phlebotomists. Participants in the prospective study had the option to provide additional blood draws and questionnaires over a roughly two-month period. Blood samples from the prospective study were shipped frozen or at room temperature prior to DNA extraction. For this clone: The specificity of this receptor is unknown. No quality values exist for individual bases; no much larger clone is one base distant.

The immunoSEQ Assay, a bias-controlled multiplex PCR, was used to amplify TCRbeta CDR3 regions from genomic DNA. Processing in the source paper ran as follows. Nucleated cell counts per sample were estimated from amplification of reference gene primers within the assay. Sequence reads were collapsed and filtered to measure the absolute abundance of every unique TCRbeta CDR3 rearrangement. For each sample, productive Simpson clonality was calculated as the square root of Simpson's diversity index over productive rearrangements. The immuneACCESS repertoire file appears here via TCRdb, limited to in-frame rearrangements. These files lack a portion of the clones; in checked studies, under half of the deficit traces to unresolved V genes, and the cause of the others is not known. That table gives V, J and clone size, and the DNA gave D and trimming. A total of some 400,000 clones appear in this sample, about 89% of them only once. The ten largest account for over 0.7% of the sample.

Counted from cysteine to phenylalanine, this CDR3 has 19 amino acids. CDR3 DNA is the only sequence kept; it has 57 bases, read in frame from the first base. V is pruned by 4 bases and J by 0 bases, leaving 12 bases of the junction without a gene match. Looking up the germline V gene (reference sequence) yields CDR1 LNHDA and CDR2 SQIVND. The rearrangement joined TRBV19 to TRBJ1-5, and TRBD1 aligns with 10 junction nucleotides. The sequenced sample consisted of PBMCs or T cells enriched from blood (not recorded which). This receptor was identified in a woman aged 40 to 50 who had been exposed to COVID-19. The encoded CDR3 is CASSTPTGGSPGSNQPQHF. The nucleotide sequence is TGTGCCAGTAGTACCCCGACAGGGGGCTCGCCCGGTAGCAATCAGCCCCAGCATTTT.